The clone carrying this T cell receptor beta chain was seen only a few times. Its specificity is unknown. This CDR3 region has 16 residues. With 2 bases removed from V and 3 bases from J, the gap between germline ends came to 15 bases. Germline V CDR1 and CDR2: MNHNS, SASEGT. The data are from a study of T cells in Graves' hyperthyroidism and ophthalmopathy. Authors of the study amplified TCR beta CDR3 regions from RNA transcripts. TCR CDR3 underwent first-round RT-PCR with the HTBI primer set. Each CDR3 protein gets one entry after TCRdb re-called the multiplex PCR reads with MiXCR. The sample includes under 300,000 distinct CDR3 sequences, over 20% of them seen just once. Regarding the study as a whole: A model using 13 V-J features told ophthalmopathy apart from stable hyperthyroidism.

This clonotype was obtained from a man aged 25-45 years with Graves' ophthalmopathy. Sample: blood. This chain connects TRBV6-1 to TRBJ2-3, with D possibly TRBD1 on 5 matching bases. In nucleotides, the CDR3 is TGTGCCAGCAGTGAATCCCTGGGGCCGGAAACAGATACGCAGTATTTT. It is translated as CASSESLGPETDTQYF.